One TCR beta chain is described in this entry. This sample's TCRbeta library carried unique molecular identifier barcodes. TCRdb redid the calling of the PCR reads with MiXCR, one entry per CDR3 protein. The data contain nearly 550,000 distinct CDR3 sequences, around 16% of them singletons. The record originates from a study of T-cell reconstitution after alpha-beta-depleted transplantation in children. The CDR3 is 14 amino acids. V lost 2 bases to trimming and J lost 5 bases, with 12 bases between them. The germline gives CDR1 GTSNPN, CDR2 SVGIG (reference sequence). The chain combines TRBV30 with TRBJ1-4, with D tentatively TRBD1 (5 bases). The receptor was derived from a human donor who donated a stem cell graft to a child with acute lymphoblastic leukemia. Sequencing was performed on PBMCs from the stem cell graft donor, taken from the stem cell graft. The CDR3 loop reads CAWSQGSWNEKLFF. CDR3 sequence (DNA): TGTGCCTGGAGTCAGGGTAGTTGGAATGAAAAACTGTTTTTT.